The present TCR beta chain was sequenced within a study of blood T cell repertoires in COVID-19. Study-level information: PBMCs, B-cell-depleted T cells, or T cells provided the cDNA or gDNA that made up the material.

Patients from Seattle were sampled longitudinally, starting during active infection. This CDR3 is built from 13 residues. The ends lost 8 bases at V and 1 base at J; junction bases unmatched: 1. The germline CDR1 and CDR2 sequences are MDHEN and SYDVKM. In the original processing: It was from reference gene primer amplification that nucleated cell counts were estimated. The data were produced by immunoSEQ multiplex PCR, yet TCRdb's version contains in-frame clones alone and is incomplete. V and J calls and clone size follow that table, whereas D and trimming were derived from the DNA. The sample has some 140,000 clones; about 85% are singletons.

This sequence originates from a woman aged 70-85 years with COVID-19, enrolled during active disease. Sequenced input: peripheral blood. The chain carries TRBV28 and TRBJ2-3; 9 positions match TRBD2. CDR3 nucleotides: TGTGCCAGCGGCGGGGGGGGCACAGATACGCAGTATTTT. Its protein is CASGGGGTDTQYF.